The 29 T cell receptor beta chains given below trace back to one sample, sequenced in a study of beta chain features in type 1 diabetes. Investigators reverse transcribed all isolated RNA, so they sequenced expressed TCRB transcripts. Measured with immunoSEQ multiplex PCR; TCRdb has only the in-frame clones, and not every one. This table has just over 600,000 clones, 15% to 19% appearing once. The specimen was naive CD4+ T cells from blood. These receptors were taken from a man in his late teens or twenties in good health.

The genes are TRBV4-1 and TRBJ1-1; tentative D call: TRBD1 (6 bases). Trimming took off 5 bases at V and 5 bases at J, with 18 bases between the two ends. Germline V CDR1 and CDR2: MGHRA, YSYEKL. The CDR3 has 15 residues. CDR3 loop: CASSSYAQGITEAFF. The CDR3 nucleotides are TGCGCCAGCAGCTCCTACGCCCAGGGGATAACTGAAGCTTTCTTT.

V and J are TRBV27 and TRBJ2-7, with 10 bases that match TRBD2. Germline V CDR1 and CDR2: MNHEY, SMNVEV (reference sequence). The length of the CDR3 is 15 residues. The junction had 5 bases not matched to a gene; V was cut back by 2 bases and J by 4 bases. The CDR3 protein is CASSLQRGGRYEQYF. The CDR3 bases are TGTGCCAGCAGTTTACAGCGGGGGGGCCGTTACGAGCAGTACTTC.

This clone has more than one count but fewer than ten. The chain combines TRBV4-2 with TRBJ2-5, with D maybe TRBD2 (7 bases). V dropped 4 bases and J dropped 5 bases, with 14 bases sitting between them. Looked up from germline, CDR1 is LGHNA and CDR2 is YNFKEQ. CDR3 length: 14 amino acids. Written as DNA, the CDR3 is TGTGCCAGCAGCCCGGGGGGCCTCGGGGAGACCCAGTACTTC. It translates to CASSPGGLGETQYF.

V gene TRBV5-1 combines with J gene TRBJ1-1; 8 nucleotides line up with TRBD1. This CDR3 has 16 residues. The V and J ends lost 4 bases and 1 base, in that order; junction bases with no gene match: 9. Germline CDR1 is SGHRS and CDR2 is YFSETQ. As DNA, the CDR3 is TGCGCCAGCAGCGTGGACAGGGTTCGGGCGAACACTGAAGCTTTCTTT. This gives the protein CASSVDRVRANTEAFF.

This clone has only a few counts. Other DNA sequences in this sample translate to the same CDR3. CDR3 sequence reads: CSARTEAFF. The CDR3 nucleotides are TGCAGTGCTAGAACGGAAGCTTTCTTT. The chain has TRBV20-1 and TRBJ1-1; D gene uncertain. CDR1 DFQATT and CDR2 SNEGSKA come from the germline V gene (reference sequence). V was cut by 2 bases and J by 8 bases, with 3 bases left in between. The CDR3 consists of 9 residues.

This clone was detected only a few times. CDR3 DNA sequence: TGTGCCAGCAGCTCGCGAGCCCCGGGACTAGCGGGAGGGCCCGGGAATGAGCAGTTCTTC. Encoded protein: CASSSRAPGLAGGPGNEQFF. V is TRBV5-4 and J is TRBJ2-1; TRBD2 matches 16 bases. V gave up 3 bases and J gave up 7 bases; unmatched junction bases: 16. Germline CDR1 and CDR2: SGHNT and YYREEE (reference sequence). The CDR3 is made up of 20 amino acids.

This clone occurred a few times. The chain is built from TRBV7-9 and TRBJ2-7; D is unresolved. V dropped 3 bases and J dropped 1 base, with 7 bases sitting between them. CDR3 length: 13 residues. Germline V gives CDR1 SEHNR, CDR2 FQNEAQ (reference sequence). The CDR3 sequence: CASSFRGSYEQYF. CDR3 nucleotides: TGTGCCAGCAGCTTTCGAGGATCCTACGAGCAGTACTTC.

The chain carries TRBV7-9 and TRBJ2-5; D is perhaps TRBD1 (6 bases). This CDR3 region has 14 residues. Per the germline V gene, CDR1 is SEHNR and CDR2 is FQNEAQ (reference sequence). V dropped 4 bases and J dropped 5 bases, with 14 bases sitting between them. This chain's CDR3 is CASSSIQGKETQYF. As DNA, the CDR3 is TGTGCCAGCAGCTCTATACAGGGAAAGGAGACCCAGTACTTC.

The genes are TRBV2 and TRBJ1-5; D not certain. Trimming stripped 6 bases from V and 3 bases from J, with 12 bases between. This CDR3 comprises 14 residues. Germline V lookup: CDR1 SNHLY, CDR2 FYNNEI. The CDR3 nucleotides read TGTGCCAGCAGGCAAGAAAACACCAATCAGCCCCAGCATTTT. Its translation is CASRQENTNQPQHF.

This clone was observed a handful of times. V usage is TRBV27 and J usage is TRBJ1-5, with 10 positions matching TRBD1. Trimming removed 5 bases from V and 5 bases from J; junction bases left unmatched: 9. The germline V gene has CDR1 MNHEY and CDR2 SMNVEV (reference sequence). CDR3 length: 16 amino acids. CDR3 nucleotide sequence: TGTGCCAGCAGTCCCCGATTGACAGGGGGCTATCAGCCCCAGCATTTT. This codes for CASSPRLTGGYQPQHF.

V usage is TRBV27 and J usage is TRBJ1-5, with D maybe TRBD1 (5 bases). CDR1 and CDR2 (germline): MNHEY, SMNVEV (reference sequence). V lost 5 bases and J lost 6, with 20 bases in between. There are 16 residues in the CDR3. The CDR3 coding sequence is TGTGCCAGCAGTCCCCGTGAGAGGGGACGGGGTCAGCCCCAGCATTTT. It codes for CASSPRERGRGQPQHF.

The V call is TRBV9, the J call TRBJ1-1; D may be TRBD1 (6 bases). Germline V gives CDR1 SGDLS, CDR2 YYNGEE. CDR3 size: 15 residues. V was clipped by 3 bases and J by 1 base, with 13 bases between them. This chain's CDR3 is CASSARGQANTEAFF. The DNA for the CDR3 is TGTGCCAGCAGCGCGCGGGGACAAGCGAACACTGAAGCTTTCTTT.

There are a few counts of this clone. This chain connects TRBV2 to TRBJ2-2; a possible D gene is TRBD1 (6 bases). Germline-derived CDR1 and CDR2 are SNHLY and FYNNEI. The CDR3 has 14 amino acids. Trimming took off 4 bases at V and 1 base at J, with 7 bases between the two ends. The CDR3 nucleotides are TGTGCCAGCAGTGCACAGGGGAACACCGGGGAGCTGTTTTTT. It yields the protein CASSAQGNTGELFF.

This sequence joins TRBV7-3 and TRBJ1-1, with TRBD1 matching 8 bases. The CDR3 has 15 residues. Germline-derived CDR1 and CDR2 are SGHTA and FQGTGA. The V and J ends lost 2 bases and 3 bases, in that order; junction bases with no gene match: 5. The CDR3 bases are TGTGCCAGCAGCTTACAGGGGGCGATACACACTGAAGCTTTCTTT. It is translated as CASSLQGAIHTEAFF.

This clone was counted a single time. V and J are TRBV27 and TRBJ2-5, with 10 bases lining up with TRBD1. V was pared by 10 bases and J by 7 bases, with 15 bases of the junction left unmatched. From germline, CDR1 is MNHEY and CDR2 SMNVEV (reference sequence). This CDR3 has 15 amino acids. In DNA form, the CDR3 reads TGTGCCACCAGCACGACAGGGGGCCTCCGAGTGACCCAGTACTTC. Protein: CATSTTGGLRVTQYF.

This rearrangement joins TRBV9 to TRBJ2-3; 7 positions match TRBD2. Germline values: CDR1 SGDLS, CDR2 YYNGEE. V lost 3 bases and J lost 8; bases outside the gene matches: 12. This CDR3 is 15 amino acids long. DNA for the CDR3: TGTGCCAGCAGCGGAGCGGGACTCGGGAAAGGTACGCAGTATTTT. This codes for CASSGAGLGKGTQYF.

The sample holds a few counts of this clone. The V gene is TRBV29-1, the J gene TRBJ1-5; 9 bases align to TRBD1. V lost 5 bases and J lost 8; bases outside the gene matches: 10. The CDR3 sequence is 14 residues long. Germline V gene data show CDR1 as SQVTM and CDR2 as ANQGSEA. The CDR3 here is CSVRTGDLLKPQHF. In DNA form, the CDR3 reads TGCAGCGTTAGGACAGGGGACTTACTAAAGCCCCAGCATTTT.

This clone was observed a handful of times. Other DNA sequences in this sample translate to the same CDR3. The chain has TRBV7-9 and TRBJ2-7; D is unresolved. CDR1 SEHNR and CDR2 FQNEAQ come from the germline V gene (reference sequence). The length of the CDR3 is 11 residues. V was cut by 4 bases and J by 2 bases, with 3 bases left in between. CDR3 nucleotide sequence: TGTGCCAGCAGCTCGGCCTACGAGCAGTACTTC. This encodes CASSSAYEQYF.

The table lists this clone with a few counts. V is TRBV7-9 and J is TRBJ2-7; possibly TRBD1 or TRBD2 for D (5 bases each). The germline V gene has CDR1 SEHNR and CDR2 FQNEAQ (reference sequence). The ends were cut back, 6 bases at V and 5 bases at J, with 20 bases in the middle. The CDR3 spans 15 residues. CDR3 sequence reads: CASRPGHPGRDEQYF. CDR3 nucleotides: TGTGCCAGCAGGCCGGGGCACCCCGGTCGGGACGAGCAGTACTTC.

This clone was seen only a few times. This chain connects TRBV7-9 to TRBJ2-7; 8 bases fit TRBD1. The germline gives CDR1 SEHNR, CDR2 FQNEAQ (reference sequence). The CDR3 is 14 residues long. V was pared by 8 bases and J by 4 bases, with 10 bases of the junction left unmatched. Here the CDR3 DNA reads TGTGCCAGCGAAGTCAGACAGGGGTGGTACGAGCAGTACTTC. Translating it yields CASEVRQGWYEQYF. The variable domain in full, with the rest retrieved from reference TRBV7-9 and TRBJ2-7, is DTGVSQNPRHKITKRGQNVTFRCDPISEHNRLYWYRQTLGQGPEFLTYFQNEAQLEKSRLLSDRFSAERPKGSFSTLEIQRTEQGDSAMYLCASEVRQGWYEQYFGPGTRLTVT.

The table lists this clone with a few counts. V and J are TRBV28 and TRBJ2-7; possible D gene TRBD2, 7 bases. The CDR3 loop spans 18 amino acids. Germline V CDR1 and CDR2: MDHEN, SYDVKM. The germline V and J ends were trimmed by 3 bases and 1 base, with 22 bases remaining between them. CDR3 sequence reads: CASSLRPWGGRASYEQYF. The CDR3 bases are TGTGCCAGCAGTTTGCGCCCTTGGGGGGGCAGGGCGTCCTACGAGCAGTACTTC.

This clone has just a few counts. The J gene is TRBJ2-5, the V gene TRBV5-6; D uncertain. V was shortened by 0 bases and J by 5 bases, with 5 bases between the two germline ends. The CDR3 covers 12 residues. Germline V lookup: CDR1 SGHDT, CDR2 YYEEEE. CDR3 residues: CASSLALETQYF. CDR3 nucleotides: TGTGCCAGCAGCTTGGCTTTGGAGACCCAGTACTTC.

This clone has more than one count but fewer than ten. The chain uses TRBV4-3 and TRBJ2-3; D gene unclear. V lost 0 bases, J lost 8 bases, and 9 bases lay in between. The germline V gene encodes CDR1 LGHNA and CDR2 YSLEER. The CDR3 spans 13 residues. CDR3 bases: TGCGCCAGCAGCCAAGATCCAGTCGGTACGCAGTATTTT. Translating gives CASSQDPVGTQYF.

The V and J genes are TRBV2 and TRBJ2-7, with D perhaps being TRBD1 or TRBD2 (5 bases each). The CDR3 totals 12 residues. The germline V gene encodes CDR1 SNHLY and CDR2 FYNNEI. Trimming removed 6 bases from V and 3 bases from J, with 9 bases in between. CDR3 protein: CASRRDGYEQYF. The CDR3 nucleotides read TGTGCCAGCAGGAGGGACGGCTACGAGCAGTACTTC.

This CDR3 is CASSLDRGYEQYF. The CDR3 DNA follows: TGTGCCAGCAGCTTAGATCGGGGATACGAGCAGTACTTC. V gene TRBV7-7 combines with J gene TRBJ2-7, with D possibly being TRBD2 (5 bases). Trimming stripped 1 base from V and 4 bases from J, with 8 bases between. This CDR3 is 13 amino acids long. Looked up from germline, CDR1 is SSHAT and CDR2 is FNYEAQ (reference sequence).

In its sample, this clone was seen a few times. The rearrangement links TRBV6-1 to TRBJ1-1, with TRBD1 as a possible D gene (5 bases). The CDR3 extends over 14 amino acids. The germline V and J ends were trimmed by 8 bases and 5 bases, with 18 bases remaining between them. CDR1 and CDR2 from the germline V gene are MNHNS and SASEGT. The chain's CDR3 is CASALRGLRTEAFF. The CDR3, as DNA: TGTGCCAGCGCCTTAAGGGGTCTGAGGACTGAAGCTTTCTTT.

The chain uses TRBV7-2 and TRBJ2-7; 7 bases line up with TRBD1. This CDR3 is built from 14 residues. With 4 bases clipped from V and 4 bases from J, the junction kept 7 bases outside the gene matches. The germline CDR1 and CDR2 sequences are SGHTA and FQGNSA. CDR3: CASSSGQAWYEQYF. The CDR3, as DNA: TGTGCCAGCAGCTCCGGACAGGCGTGGTACGAGCAGTACTTC.

This clone has more than one count but fewer than ten. The chain couples TRBV5-1 to TRBJ2-5; no reliable D call. Trimming took off 7 bases at V and 0 bases at J, with 16 bases between the two ends. Germline CDR1 reads SGHRS; CDR2 reads YFSETQ. The CDR3 length is 15 residues. The CDR3 reads CASLENVGYQETQYF. DNA for the CDR3: TGCGCCAGCCTAGAGAATGTTGGGTACCAAGAGACCCAGTACTTC. Filled out from reference TRBV5-1 and TRBJ2-5, the complete variable domain reads KAGVTQTPRYLIKTRGQQVTLSCSPISGHRSVSWYQQTPGQGLQFLFEYFSETQRNKGNFPGRFSGRQFSNSRSEMNVSTLELGDSALYLCASLENVGYQETQYFGPGTRLLVL.

As DNA, the CDR3 is TGTGCCAGCAGCTTAGATGGGGGTTCACCCCTCCACTTT. Translating gives CASSLDGGSPLHF. This chain connects TRBV7-9 to TRBJ1-6; D may be TRBD1 (5 bases). The CDR3 is made up of 13 amino acids. Germline loops: CDR1 SEHNR, CDR2 FQNEAQ (reference sequence). V was shortened by 1 base and J by 9 bases, with 7 bases between the two germline ends.